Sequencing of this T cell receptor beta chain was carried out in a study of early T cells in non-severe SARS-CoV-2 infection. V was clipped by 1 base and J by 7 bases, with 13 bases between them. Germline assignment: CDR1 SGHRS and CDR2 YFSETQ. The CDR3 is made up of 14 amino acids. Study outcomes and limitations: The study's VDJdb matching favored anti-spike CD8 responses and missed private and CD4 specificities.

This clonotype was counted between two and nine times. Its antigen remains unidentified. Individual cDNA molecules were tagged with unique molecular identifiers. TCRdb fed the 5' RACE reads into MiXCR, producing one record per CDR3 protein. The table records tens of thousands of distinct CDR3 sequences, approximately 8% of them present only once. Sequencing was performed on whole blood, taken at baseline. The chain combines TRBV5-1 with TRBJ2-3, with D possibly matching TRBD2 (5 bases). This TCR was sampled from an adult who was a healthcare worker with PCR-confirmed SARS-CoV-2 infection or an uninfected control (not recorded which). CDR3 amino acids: CASSLKTSGNTQYF. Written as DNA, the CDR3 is TGCGCCAGCAGCTTGAAGACCAGCGGCAATACGCAGTATTTT.